This T cell receptor beta chain came from a study of cytomegalovirus exposure and HLA in healthy donors. Study-level background: The approximately 110 validation repertoires, a later analysis reported, used the same platform as the approximately 670 first-cohort repertoires.

CDR1 and CDR2 (germline): SGHTS, YDEGEE. The CDR3 has 14 residues. The germline V and J ends were trimmed by 1 base and 0 bases, with 5 bases remaining between them. The table came from immunoSEQ multiplex PCR; TCRdb's copy has only in-frame clones and leaves some out. The sample includes some 340,000 clones, approximately 90% of them seen just once. In regard to this clone: What it binds is not known.

Findings and caveats of the study: Most TCRs appeared rarely, but some public TCRs recurred in many donors. A list of roughly 160 TCR beta chains associated with cytomegalovirus was given. Diagnosis of cytomegalovirus status made by the classifier reportedly showed high specificity and sensitivity.

The chain links TRBV5-8 to TRBJ1-5; no reliable D call. The origin of this receptor is a woman aged 25 to 39 in good health and CMV-seropositive. Source material: PBMCs. The chain's CDR3 is CASSLRDSNQPQHF. The CDR3 DNA is TGTGCCAGCAGCTTGCGGGATAGCAATCAGCCCCAGCATTTT.